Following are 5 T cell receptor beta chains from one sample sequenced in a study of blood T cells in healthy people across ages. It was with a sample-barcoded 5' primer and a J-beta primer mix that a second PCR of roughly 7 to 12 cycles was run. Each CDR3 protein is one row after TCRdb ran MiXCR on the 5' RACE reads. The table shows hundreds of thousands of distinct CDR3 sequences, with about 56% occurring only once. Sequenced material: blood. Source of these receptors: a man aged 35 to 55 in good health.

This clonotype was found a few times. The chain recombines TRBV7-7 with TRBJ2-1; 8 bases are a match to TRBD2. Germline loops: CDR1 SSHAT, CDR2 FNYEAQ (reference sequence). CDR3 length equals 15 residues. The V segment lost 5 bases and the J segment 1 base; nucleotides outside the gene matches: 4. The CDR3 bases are TGTGCCAGCAGCCCATCGGGGGGGTCCTACAATGAGCAGTTCTTC. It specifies CASSPSGGSYNEQFF.

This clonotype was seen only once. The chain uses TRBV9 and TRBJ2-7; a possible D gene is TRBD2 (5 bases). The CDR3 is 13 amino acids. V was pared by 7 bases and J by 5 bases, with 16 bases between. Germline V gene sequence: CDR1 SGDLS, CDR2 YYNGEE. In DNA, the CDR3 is TGTGCCAGCGGTACGGGGTGGCGGGACGAGCAGTACTTC. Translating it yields CASGTGWRDEQYF.

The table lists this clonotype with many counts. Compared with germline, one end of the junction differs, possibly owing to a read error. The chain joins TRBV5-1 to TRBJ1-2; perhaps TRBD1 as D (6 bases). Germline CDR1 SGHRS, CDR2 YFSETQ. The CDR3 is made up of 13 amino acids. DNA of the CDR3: TGTGCCAGCAGCTTACAGGGAAACTATGGCTACACCTTC. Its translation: CASSLQGNYGYTF.

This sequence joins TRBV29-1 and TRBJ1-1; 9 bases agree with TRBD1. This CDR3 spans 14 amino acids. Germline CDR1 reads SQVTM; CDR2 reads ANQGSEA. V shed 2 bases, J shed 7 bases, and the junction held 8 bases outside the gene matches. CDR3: CSVEPQGAGREAFF. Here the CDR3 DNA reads TGCAGCGTTGAACCACAGGGGGCAGGCCGTGAAGCTTTCTTT.

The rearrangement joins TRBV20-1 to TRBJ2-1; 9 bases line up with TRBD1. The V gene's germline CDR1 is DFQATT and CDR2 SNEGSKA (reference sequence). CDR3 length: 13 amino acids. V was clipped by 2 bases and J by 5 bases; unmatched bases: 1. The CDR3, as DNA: TGCAGTGCTAGAAGGACAGGGGACAATGAGCAGTTCTTC. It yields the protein CSARRTGDNEQFF.